Listed here are 21 T cell receptor beta chains from one sample, sequenced in a study of cytomegalovirus exposure and HLA in healthy donors. Vbeta (60) and Jbeta (13) primers were used in the PCR. Generated by immunoSEQ multiplex PCR, the TCRdb table keeps only in-frame clones and is missing some. The sample lists 190,000 or so clones; more than 65% were seen once. Sequencing was carried out using PBMCs. The origin of the receptors is a girl between 5 and 17 years old in good health and CMV-seropositive.

The V and J genes are TRBV4-1 and TRBJ1-2; D is undetermined. Between the trimmed V and J ends, which lost 4 bases and 6 bases, there was a span of 21 bases. CDR1 is MGHRA and CDR2 is YSYEKL in the germline V gene. The CDR3 spans 16 residues. Written as DNA, the CDR3 is TGCGCCAGCAGCCCCAAGTCATGGGGAGAGGAGAATGGCTACACCTTC. Protein: CASSPKSWGEENGYTF.

This clone has a handful of counts. This chain uses TRBV5-8 with TRBJ2-6, with TRBD1 matching 7 bases. The CDR3 is 19 residues long. J lost 0 bases, V lost 0 bases, and 9 bases had no gene match. Germline CDR1 and CDR2: SGHTS and YDEGEE. CDR3 region: CASSLVGTAHASGANVLTF. In DNA form, the CDR3 reads TGTGCCAGCAGCTTGGTGGGGACAGCGCATGCCTCTGGGGCCAACGTCCTGACTTTC.

The gene calls are TRBV2 and TRBJ1-1; 9 bases map to TRBD1. Germline V gene sequence: CDR1 SNHLY, CDR2 FYNNEI. V trimming: 7 bases; J trimming: 0 bases; junction bases outside the gene matches: 15. The CDR3 covers 18 residues. The CDR3 protein is CASTLETGGENMNTEAFF. The CDR3 DNA reads TGTGCCAGCACTTTAGAGACAGGGGGAGAGAATATGAACACTGAAGCTTTCTTT.

The CDR3, as DNA: TGCGCCAGCAGTGAGTCGACCAGGTCTGAAGCTTTCTTT. Amino acid sequence: CASSESTRSEAFF. This chain links TRBV10-2 with TRBJ1-1; no clear D. The V end was cut by 0 bases, the J end by 6 bases, with 8 bases between. The CDR3 runs 13 residues. Germline CDR1 and CDR2: WSHSY and SAAADI.

The chain joins TRBV7-2 to TRBJ2-7; D is perhaps TRBD1 (6 bases). The CDR3 consists of 16 residues. Trimming removed 1 base at V and 0 bases at J, with 13 bases between. Germline V gene sequence: CDR1 SGHTA, CDR2 FQGNSA. The DNA for the CDR3 is TGTGCCAGCAGCTTAGGGCTAGGACAGCTCTCCTACGAGCAGTACTTC. Translating it yields CASSLGLGQLSYEQYF.

The V and J genes are TRBV6-4 and TRBJ2-2, with 7 positions matching TRBD2. The CDR3 covers 16 residues. CDR1 and CDR2 from the germline V gene are MRHNA and SNTAGT. V lost 0 bases to trimming and J lost 1 base; unmatched junction nucleotides: 2. The CDR3 protein is CASSDSGGGNTGELFF. CDR3 bases: TGTGCCAGCAGTGACTCCGGCGGGGGGAACACCGGGGAGCTGTTTTTT.

V is TRBV13 and J is TRBJ1-5; 7 bases agree with TRBD1. There are 15 residues in the CDR3. V lost 5 bases and J lost 4; bases outside the gene matches: 8. Germline V gene data show CDR1 as PRHDT and CDR2 as FYEKMQ (reference sequence). The CDR3 coding sequence is TGTGCCAGCAGCGACCGGGACAGACGTAATCAGCCCCAGCATTTT. Protein sequence: CASSDRDRRNQPQHF.

V usage is TRBV2 and J usage is TRBJ1-2; 7 bases are shared with TRBD1. V lost 6 bases to trimming and J lost 4 bases; unmatched junction nucleotides: 5. The CDR3 is made up of 13 amino acids. The germline V gene has CDR1 SNHLY and CDR2 FYNNEI. The CDR3 sequence: CASRTTGFYGYTF. In DNA form, the CDR3 reads TGTGCCAGCAGAACGACAGGGTTCTATGGCTACACCTTC.

J is TRBJ1-6 and V is TRBV11-2; 10 bases fit TRBD1. CDR1 is SGHAT, CDR2 FQNNGV, per germline. Losses at the gene ends were 2 bases for V and 7 bases for J; bases not matched to a gene: 8. The CDR3 extends over 17 amino acids. CDR3 sequence: CASSLRGPGQGNSPLHF. CDR3 bases: TGTGCCAGCAGCTTAAGGGGACCGGGACAGGGGAATTCACCCCTCCACTTT. The full variable domain, its missing parts supplied by reference TRBV11-2 and TRBJ1-6, is EAGVAQSPRYKIIEKRQSVAFWCNPISGHATLYWYQQILGQGPKLLIQFQNNGVVDDSQLPKDRFSAERLKGVDSTLKIQPAKLEDSAVYLCASSLRGPGQGNSPLHFGNGTRLTVT.

The CDR3 loop reads CASSPPAWTNTGQGVEQYF. Here the CDR3 DNA reads TGTGCCAGCAGCCCGCCGGCCTGGACAAATACGGGACAGGGTGTTGAGCAGTACTTC. This chain joins TRBV11-2 and TRBJ2-7; 9 bases align to TRBD1. The V segment lost 5 bases and the J segment 7 bases; nucleotides outside the gene matches: 24. Per the germline V gene, CDR1 is SGHAT and CDR2 is FQNNGV. This CDR3 spans 19 amino acids.

V gene TRBV5-4 combines with J gene TRBJ2-3; 8 nucleotides line up with TRBD2. Looked up from germline, CDR1 is SGHNT and CDR2 is YYREEE (reference sequence). This CDR3 region has 14 residues. Trimming removed 4 bases from V and 4 bases from J; junction bases left unmatched: 5. The DNA of the CDR3 is TGTGCCAGCAGCAAAGGTAGCGGGGCAGATACGCAGTATTTT. Protein sequence: CASSKGSGADTQYF.

This sequence joins TRBV4-3 and TRBJ1-2; 8 positions agree with TRBD1. V shed 3 bases and J 4 bases; nucleotides not matched to a gene: 1. CDR1 is LGHNA and CDR2 is YSLEER in the germline V gene. The CDR3 has 13 amino acids. The CDR3 nucleotides are TGCGCCAGCAGCCAGACAGGGGTCTATGGCTACACCTTC. Translated: CASSQTGVYGYTF.

The chain couples TRBV29-1 to TRBJ1-5, with 11 bases identical to TRBD1. The CDR3 spans 13 residues. CDR1 and CDR2 from the germline V gene are SQVTM and ANQGSEA. Trimming at V came to 4 bases and at J to 6 bases, leaving 2 bases not matched to a gene. CDR3 in amino acids: CSVAGTGGQPQHF. CDR3 bases: TGCAGCGTTGCCGGGACAGGGGGTCAGCCCCAGCATTTT.

This chain joins TRBV6-5 and TRBJ2-3, with D unresolved. The CDR3 sequence is 16 residues long. Per the germline V gene, CDR1 is MNHEY and CDR2 is SVGAGI. V lost 0 bases and J lost 0, with 10 bases in between. As DNA, the CDR3 is TGTGCCAGCAGTTACTCCCTTAGAGTTAGCACAGATACGCAGTATTTT. Its translation is CASSYSLRVSTDTQYF.

The rearrangement links TRBV7-8 to TRBJ2-7; weak D call: TRBD1 (5 bases). The CDR3 is made up of 17 amino acids. In germline, CDR1 is SGHVS, CDR2 FQNEAQ. The ends were cut back, 2 bases at V and 0 bases at J, with 17 bases in the middle. This CDR3 reads CASSLLQGQTYSYEQYF. The CDR3 coding sequence is TGTGCCAGCAGCTTACTGCAAGGACAAACGTACTCCTACGAGCAGTACTTC. Based on the CDR3 plus reference TRBV7-8 and TRBJ2-7, the full variable domain is GAGVSQSPRYKVAKRGQDVALRCDPISGHVSLFWYQQALGQGPEFLTYFQNEAQLDKSGLPSDRFFAERPEGSVSTLKIQRTQQEDSAVYLCASSLLQGQTYSYEQYFGPGTRLTVT.

This sequence joins TRBV11-2 and TRBJ2-5, with D perhaps matching TRBD2 (7 bases). Trimming took off 7 bases at V and 2 bases at J, with 20 bases between the two ends. Per germline, CDR1 SGHAT and CDR2 FQNNGV. The CDR3 runs 16 residues. The chain's CDR3 is CASTEGGASPQETQYF. The CDR3 bases are TGTGCCAGCACGGAGGGGGGGGCTTCACCTCAAGAGACCCAGTACTTC.

The CDR3 region is CASSLEGGGYNEQFF. In nucleotides, the CDR3 is TGCGCCAGCAGCTTGGAAGGCGGGGGGTACAATGAGCAGTTCTTC. This rearrangement joins TRBV5-1 to TRBJ2-1; 8 bases match TRBD2. Germline V CDR1 and CDR2: SGHRS, YFSETQ. The CDR3 runs 15 residues. The V segment lost 0 bases and the J segment 4 bases; nucleotides outside the gene matches: 3.

CDR3 nucleotide sequence: TGTGCCAGCTTTGCGACTAGCCTTAACACAGATACGCAGTATTTT. Translation: CASFATSLNTDTQYF. J is TRBJ2-3 and V is TRBV6-6; TRBD2 matches at 7 bases. Germline V CDR1 and CDR2: MNHNY, SVGAGI (reference sequence). J lost 2 bases, V lost 8 bases, and 10 bases had no gene match. The CDR3 covers 15 residues.

This clone was seen a handful of times. J is TRBJ2-5 and V is TRBV7-8, with D possibly being TRBD1 (7 bases). There are 13 residues in the CDR3. Germline V gives CDR1 SGHVS, CDR2 FQNEAQ. The V and J ends lost 5 bases and 5 bases respectively, with 12 bases between them. CDR3 sequence (DNA): TGTGCCAGCAGCGGAGGGGGCGCGGAGACCCAGTACTTC. Translated: CASSGGGAETQYF.

V and J are TRBV4-3 and TRBJ1-5, with a possible D match to TRBD1 (6 bases). Germline assignment: CDR1 LGHNA and CDR2 YSLEER. The CDR3 consists of 16 residues. V was pared by 4 bases and J by 3 bases, with 16 bases between. The CDR3 is CASSRGLGSPNQPQHF. DNA of the CDR3: TGCGCCAGCAGCCGGGGGCTTGGCAGCCCCAATCAGCCCCAGCATTTT.

This clone was observed a few times. The genes are TRBV29-1 and TRBJ2-5, with D tentatively TRBD1 (5 bases). The J call may be wrong; the DNA end is better matched by TRBJ2-7. The CDR3 is 13 residues long. Germline CDR1 is SQVTM and CDR2 is ANQGSEA. The DNA for the CDR3 is TGCAGCGTTATGGGGCAGGAACCCCACGAGCAGTACTTC. Translated: CSVMGQEPHEQYF.